A single sample gave rise to the 24 T cell receptor beta chains below, sequenced in a study of tumor-infiltrating lymphocytes in primary liver carcinoma. A constant-region primer served to make TCR beta cDNA from about 500 ng total RNA. Sequencing libraries for TCR beta derived from three nested multiplex PCR rounds that used slightly modified ARM-PCR. TRBV1-TRBV30 forward primers paired with a C-beta reverse primer were used in the first two PCR rounds, which ran roughly 11 cycles each. One entry per CDR3 protein results from TCRdb running MiXCR on the multiplex PCR reads. The repertoire includes about 35,000 distinct CDR3 sequences, roughly 74% of them detected once, and about 15% sits in the top ten. Each 20-30 mg portion of unsorted bulk tissue served as the source for co-extraction of RNA and DNA. The sequenced material came from liver tumor tissue from sampling region 4. Subset here: tumor region T4, right-lateral pole. The receptor source for this set is a man in his forties with primary liver carcinoma and hepatitis B virus infection.

This chain joins TRBV20-1 and TRBJ2-5; no reliable D call. Trimming cost V 1 base and J 5 bases, with 5 bases left between them. Germline lookup yields CDR1 DFQATT and CDR2 SNEGSKA (reference sequence). The length of the CDR3 is 11 residues. The CDR3 DNA reads as TGCAGTGCTAGAGTTGGGGAGACCCAGTACTTC. This encodes CSARVGETQYF.

Points on this clonotype: Relative to the germline gene, one junction end is altered; a read error may explain this. The chain joins TRBV4-2 to TRBJ2-1; a weak D match, TRBD2 (6 bases). From germline, CDR1 is LGHNA and CDR2 YNFKEQ. This CDR3 is 16 amino acids long. The CDR3 protein is CASSHAGRQGNNDQFF. The CDR3 DNA sequence: TGTGCCAGCAGCCACGCCGGGAGACAAGGGAACAATGATCAGTTCTTC.

This clonotype rates as medium-sized. This sequence joins TRBV29-1 and TRBJ2-7; no clear D. The CDR3 runs to 13 residues. Looked up from germline, CDR1 is SQVTM and CDR2 is ANQGSEA. V lost 4 bases and J lost 10, with 20 bases in between. CDR3 in amino acids: CSVGPDQRDFQYF. CDR3 nucleotides: TGCAGCGTTGGACCTGATCAGAGAGACTTCCAGTACTTC.

As regards this clonotype: The junction does not match germline at one end; this may be a read error. The chain employs TRBV7-8 and TRBJ1-3; D is unresolved. The CDR3 loop spans 16 amino acids. CDR1 is SGHVS and CDR2 is FQNEAQ in the germline V gene. This CDR3 is CASSHPYLQSENTIYF. As DNA, the CDR3 is TGTGCCAGTAGCCACCCATATCTCCAGTCTGAAAACACCATATATTTT.

To note about this clonotype: A much more abundant neighbour one base away suggests this may be a read error. This chain uses TRBV11-2 with TRBJ1-4; weak D call: TRBD1 (6 bases). The length of the CDR3 is 13 residues. Germline assignment: CDR1 SGHAT and CDR2 FQNNGV. The CDR3 DNA reads as TGTGCCGGCAGCCCTCGAATACAGGGAAAACTGTTTTTT. It yields the protein CAGSPRIQGKLFF.

A remark on this clonotype: The junction differs from germline at one of its ends, possibly a read error. CDR3 DNA sequence: TGCGTCAGCAGCCGGGACGACTGGGCGAACACCGGGGAGCTGTTTTTT. This encodes CVSSRDDWANTGELFF. The chain recombines TRBV4-1 with TRBJ2-2; TRBD1 or TRBD2 may be the D gene (5 bases each). This CDR3 is built from 16 residues. The germline gives CDR1 MGHRA, CDR2 YSYEKL.

The V and J genes are TRBV29-1 and TRBJ1-1; 7 bases fit TRBD1. Germline V gene sequence: CDR1 SQVTM, CDR2 ANQGSEA. V was clipped by 6 bases and J by 6 bases; unmatched bases: 4. CDR3 length: 11 residues. Written as DNA, the CDR3 is TGCAGCGTCTCTCAGGGGGCTGAAGCTTTCTTT. Its translation is CSVSQGAEAFF.

In this sample, this clonotype is medium-sized. The V gene is TRBV14, the J gene TRBJ2-1; D gene ambiguous. With 0 bases removed from V and 4 bases from J, the gap between germline ends came to 7 bases. The CDR3 has 14 residues. The germline V gene encodes CDR1 SGHDN and CDR2 FVKESK. DNA of the CDR3: TGTGCCAGCAGCCAAGATTGGGTGTACAATGAGCAGTTCTTC. Protein product: CASSQDWVYNEQFF.

Only one count was recorded for this clonotype. As the CDR3 is not closed by the conserved phenylalanine or tryptophan, this likely results from a read error. J is TRBJ1-2 and V is TRBV4-2; D might be TRBD1 (5 bases). The CDR3 loop spans 15 amino acids. CDR1 and CDR2 (germline): LGHNA, YNFKEQ. CDR3 sequence: CANSQDVQGIYGYTL. The CDR3 DNA sequence: TGTGCCAACAGCCAAGATGTCCAGGGTATCTATGGCTACACCCTC.

V gene TRBV7-8 combines with J gene TRBJ1-5, with 7 positions matching TRBD1. CDR1 and CDR2 from the germline V gene are SGHVS and FQNEAQ. V lost 2 bases, J lost 4 bases, and 5 bases stayed unmatched. The length of the CDR3 is 15 residues. The CDR3 loop reads CASSLRTGENQPQHF. CDR3 sequence (DNA): TGTGCCAGCAGCTTAAGGACAGGCGAGAATCAGCCCCAGCATTTT.

As for this clonotype: The CDR3 end shows no conserved phenylalanine or tryptophan, and so a read error is likely. Because the CDR3's place on the DNA is in doubt, the DNA is left out and the CDR3 is given as listed by TCRdb. This chain connects TRBV6-5 to TRBJ2-3; no check of the table's D call, TRBD2, against the DNA was made. Counting both end residues, the CDR3 totals 15 amino acids. Germline V gives CDR1 MNHEY, CDR2 SVGAGI. This CDR3 reads CASNPGLAGTDTQYL.

About this clonotype: One end of the junction fails to match germline, which may point to a read error. The chain is built from TRBV4-3 and TRBJ1-2; weak D call: TRBD1 (5 bases). This CDR3 spans 16 amino acids. Germline loops: CDR1 LGHNA, CDR2 YSLEER. CDR3 sequence (DNA): TGCCCCAGCAGCCAGGCTGGGGCAGGGAGGAACTATGGTTACACCTTC. Its protein product is CPSSQAGAGRNYGYTF.

Points on this clonotype: One end of the junction fails to match germline, which may point to a read error. The rearrangement uses TRBV11-3 and TRBJ2-1; D possibly matches TRBD1 or TRBD2 (5 bases each). The CDR3 has 17 amino acids. CDR1 is SGHNT and CDR2 is YENEEA in the germline V gene. CDR3 loop: CASRLGVSGPPHNEQFF. CDR3 coding DNA: TGTGCCAGCAGGTTAGGCGTATCGGGACCCCCCCACAATGAGCAGTTCTTC.

This clonotype was counted once. CDR3 nucleotide sequence: TGTACCAACTGCTTGATTGGTCAGGGCTACGAGCAGTACTTC. It translates to CTNCLIGQGYEQYF. The chain joins TRBV5-6 to TRBJ2-7; TRBD1 might be the D (5 bases). The germline V gene encodes CDR1 SGHDT and CDR2 YYEEEE. The CDR3 runs to 14 residues. The complete variable domain, with remaining parts taken from reference TRBV5-6 and TRBJ2-7, reads DAGVTQSPTHLIKTRGQQVTLRCSPKSGHDTVSWYQQALGQGPQFIFQYYEEEERQRGNFPDRFSGHQFPNYSSELNVNALLLGDSALYLCTNCLIGQGYEQYFGPGTRLTVT.

Regarding this clonotype: The junction departs from germline at one end; a sequencing error may be responsible. The rearrangement uses TRBV29-1 and TRBJ1-1; D possibly corresponds to TRBD1 (5 bases). Germline lookup yields CDR1 SQVTM and CDR2 ANQGSEA. The CDR3 totals 12 residues. CDR3 region: CRVRWGATEVFF. As DNA, the CDR3 is TGCAGGGTTCGATGGGGCGCGACCGAAGTTTTCTTT.

Concerning this clonotype: Since no conserved phenylalanine or tryptophan closes the CDR3, a read error is the likely cause. Because the CDR3's place on the DNA is in doubt, the DNA is left out and the CDR3 is given as listed by TCRdb. This chain connects TRBV28 to TRBJ2-7; the table calls TRBD1, which could not be checked here. The CDR3 has 15 amino acids, counting both end residues. CDR1 is MDHEN, CDR2 SYDVKM, per germline. CDR3 amino acids: CASSLDRGRFHEQYS.

This clonotype was counted once. The CDR3 does not end in the conserved phenylalanine or tryptophan, so this is likely a read error. The chain has TRBV6-6 and TRBJ1-1, with a possible D match to TRBD1 (6 bases). The CDR3 totals 13 residues. Germline V lookup: CDR1 MNHNY, CDR2 SVGAGI (reference sequence). V was cut by 8 bases and J by 5 bases, with 15 bases left in between. CDR3 bases: TGTGCCAGCGGCACAAGGGGGACTACTGAAGCTTTCCTT. It specifies CASGTRGTTEAFL.

This clonotype was detected a few times. V is TRBV5-4 and J is TRBJ2-7, with D perhaps matching TRBD2 (6 bases). The CDR3 extends over 15 amino acids. Trimming took 5 bases from V and 5 from J, leaving 20 bases between them. Germline CDR1 SGHNT, CDR2 YYREEE (reference sequence). The CDR3 DNA reads TGTGCCAGCAGTATCCCGAGTGGCGGGACCCACGAGCAGTACTTC. Amino acids: CASSIPSGGTHEQYF.

To note about this clonotype: At one boundary the junction diverges from the germline segment, which might be a read error. V and J are TRBV30 and TRBJ2-3; D is ambiguous. The CDR3 totals 15 residues. The germline gives CDR1 GTSNPN, CDR2 SVGIG (reference sequence). CDR3 nucleotide sequence: TGTGCCTGGACCCGTCTGACGGCCAGCACAGATACGCAGTACTTT. Translated: CAWTRLTASTDTQYF.

This clonotype was observed once. Without the conserved terminal phenylalanine or tryptophan, this CDR3 likely stems from a read error. The chain joins TRBV12-3 or TRBV12-4 to TRBJ1-1; a possible D gene is TRBD1 (5 bases). This CDR3 is built from 14 residues. CDR3 sequence: CARSSADRNTEAFS. CDR3 sequence (DNA): TGTGCCAGGAGTTCGGCAGACAGAAACACTGAAGCTTTCTCT.

The CDR3 is CASSFPGTRTKNIQYF. The DNA of the CDR3 is TGTGCCAGCAGCTTTCCCGGGACTAGGACCAAAAACATTCAGTACTTC. The genes are TRBV11-1 and TRBJ2-4, with 8 bases identical to TRBD2. With V trimmed by 3 bases and J by 2 bases, 6 bases remained unmatched. The germline V gene encodes CDR1 SGHAT and CDR2 FQDESV (reference sequence). The CDR3 sequence is 16 residues long.

This clonotype showed up many times. The genes are TRBV5-6 and TRBJ2-2; unclear D gene. Germline CDR1 reads SGHDT; CDR2 reads YYEEEE. Trimming removed 0 bases at V and 4 bases at J, with 10 bases between. The CDR3 extends over 15 amino acids. The CDR3 loop is CASSLAPRVTGELFF. CDR3 coding DNA: TGTGCCAGCAGCTTGGCACCCAGAGTCACCGGGGAGCTGTTTTTT.

Concerning this clonotype: An end of the junction does not agree with germline; a read error may underlie this. The chain joins TRBV7-3 to TRBJ2-1, with D unclear. From germline, CDR1 is SGHTA and CDR2 FQGTGA. The CDR3 is 15 amino acids. DNA for the CDR3: TGTACCAGCAGCTTAGGCCCGAGCTCCTACAATGAGCAGTTTTTC. It codes for CTSSLGPSSYNEQFF.

This clonotype is labeled medium-sized. With a much larger clone just one base away, this may be a read error. The missing conserved phenylalanine or tryptophan at the end of this CDR3 makes a read error likely. The chain combines TRBV11-2 with TRBJ1-5, with D possibly TRBD1 on 6 matching bases. CDR1 SGHAT and CDR2 FQNNGV come from the germline V gene. Trimming left V 5 bases short and J 4 bases short, with 18 bases between. The CDR3 runs 16 residues. CDR3 sequence reads: CASSLKGGLTNQPQHS. The CDR3, as DNA: TGTGCCAGCAGCCTAAAAGGGGGACTGACGAATCAGCCCCAGCATTCT.